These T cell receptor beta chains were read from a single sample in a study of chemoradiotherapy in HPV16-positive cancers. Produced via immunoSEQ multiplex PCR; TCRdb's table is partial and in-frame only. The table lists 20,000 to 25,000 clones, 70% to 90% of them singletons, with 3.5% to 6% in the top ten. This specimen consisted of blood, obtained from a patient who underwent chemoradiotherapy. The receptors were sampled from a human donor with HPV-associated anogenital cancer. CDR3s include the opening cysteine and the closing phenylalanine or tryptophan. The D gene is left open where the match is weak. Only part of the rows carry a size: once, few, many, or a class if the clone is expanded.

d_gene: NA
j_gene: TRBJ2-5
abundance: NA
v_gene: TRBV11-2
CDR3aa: CASSLEGTETQYF
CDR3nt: TGTGCCAGCAGCTTAGAAGGAACCGAGACCCAGTACTTC

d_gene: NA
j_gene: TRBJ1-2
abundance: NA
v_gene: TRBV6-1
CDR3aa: CASSEAYGYTF
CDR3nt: TGTGCCAGCAGTGAGGCGTATGGCTACACCTTC

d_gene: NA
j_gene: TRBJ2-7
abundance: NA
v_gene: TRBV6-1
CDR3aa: CASSDQTGARGGYEQYF
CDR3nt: TGTGCCAGCAGTGACCAGACAGGGGCACGGGGGGGCTACGAGCAGTACTTC

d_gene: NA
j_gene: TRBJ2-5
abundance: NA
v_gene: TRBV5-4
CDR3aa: CASSLMAFQETQYF
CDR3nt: TGTGCCAGCAGCTTGATGGCCTTCCAAGAGACCCAGTACTTC

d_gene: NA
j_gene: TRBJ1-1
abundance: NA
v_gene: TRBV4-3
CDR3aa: CASSQEVGRNTEAFF
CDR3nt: TGCGCCAGCAGCCAAGAAGTGGGCAGGAACACTGAAGCTTTCTTT

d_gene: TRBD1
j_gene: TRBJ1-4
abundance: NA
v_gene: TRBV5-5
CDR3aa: CASSQGLDRGFREKLFF
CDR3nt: TGTGCCAGCAGCCAAGGACTCGACAGGGGTTTTAGAGAAAAACTGTTTTTT

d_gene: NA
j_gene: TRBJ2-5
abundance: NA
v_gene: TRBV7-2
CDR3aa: CASSLGDWGPQYF
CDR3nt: TGTGCCAGCAGCTTAGGGGATTGGGGTCCCCAGTACTTC

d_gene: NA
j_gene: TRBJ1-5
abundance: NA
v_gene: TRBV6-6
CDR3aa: CASSRDYNQPQHF
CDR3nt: TGTGCCAGCAGTCGGGATTACAATCAGCCCCAGCATTTT

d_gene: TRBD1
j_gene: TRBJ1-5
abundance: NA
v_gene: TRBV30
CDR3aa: CAWSEGANRQPQHF
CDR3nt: TGTGCCTGGAGTGAGGGGGCAAATAGACAGCCCCAGCATTTT

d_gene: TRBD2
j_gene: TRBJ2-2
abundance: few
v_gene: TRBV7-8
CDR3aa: CASSSTSPLRAGGLMSAGELFF
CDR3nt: TGTGCCAGCAGCTCGACTAGCCCTCTTAGGGCGGGGGGGCTGATGAGTGCCGGGGAGCTGTTTTTT

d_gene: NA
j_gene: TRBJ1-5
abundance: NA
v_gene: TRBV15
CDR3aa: CATSRDVGEPQHF
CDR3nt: TGTGCCACCAGCAGAGATGTTGGGGAGCCCCAGCATTTT

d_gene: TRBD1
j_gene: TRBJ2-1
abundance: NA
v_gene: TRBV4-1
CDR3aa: CASSQRGQADEQFF
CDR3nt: TGCGCCAGCAGCCAAAGGGGACAGGCGGATGAGCAGTTCTTC

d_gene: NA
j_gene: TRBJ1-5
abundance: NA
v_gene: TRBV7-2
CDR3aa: CASSLDQGTYNQPQHF
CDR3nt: TGTGCCAGCAGCTTAGACCAGGGGACCTACAATCAGCCCCAGCATTTT

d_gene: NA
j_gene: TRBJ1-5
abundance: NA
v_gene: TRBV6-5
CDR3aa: CASSKTRRSNQPQHF
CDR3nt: TGTGCCAGCAGTAAAACCCGACGGAGCAATCAGCCCCAGCATTTT

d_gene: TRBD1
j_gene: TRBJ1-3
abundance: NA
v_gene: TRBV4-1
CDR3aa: CASSQDRSSGNTIYF
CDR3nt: TGCGCCAGCAGCCAGGACAGGAGCTCTGGAAACACCATATATTTT

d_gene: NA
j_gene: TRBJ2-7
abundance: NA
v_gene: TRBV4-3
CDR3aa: CASSQDARITYEQYF
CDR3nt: TGCGCCAGCAGCCAAGATGCTAGAATTACCTACGAGCAGTACTTC

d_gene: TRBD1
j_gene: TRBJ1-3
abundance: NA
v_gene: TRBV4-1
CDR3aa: CASTWDSLGNTIYF
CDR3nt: TGCGCCAGCACCTGGGACAGCCTTGGAAACACCATATATTTT